The next 27 T cell receptor beta chains were all read from a single sample in a study of shared clonotypes between healthy human individuals. Clones were sequenced by immunoSEQ multiplex PCR, and TCRdb holds only the in-frame ones, with some missing. In the table there are roughly 1,600,000 clones, approximately 98.5% of which are singletons. The source material was naive CD4+ T cells sorted from blood. This sample's subset: CD45RA+ positively selected. The receptors originated from a man in his thirties or forties in good health.

The CDR3 DNA is TGTGCCAGCAGTGAGTTTCAGGGGGCGCTGGGACAGCCCCAGCATTTT. Translated, it gives CASSEFQGALGQPQHF. This chain uses TRBV2 with TRBJ1-5, with 8 bases matching TRBD1. With V trimmed by 3 bases and J by 7 bases, 11 bases remained unmatched. Germline-derived CDR1 and CDR2 are SNHLY and FYNNEI. CDR3 size: 16 residues.

The chain employs TRBV6-1 and TRBJ2-7, with 11 bases lining up with TRBD1. Germline assignment: CDR1 MNHNS and CDR2 SASEGT. The CDR3 extends over 14 amino acids. After removal of 6 bases from V and 3 bases from J, the junction contained 4 bases not matched to a gene. The CDR3 DNA is TGTGCCAGCAGAGGACAGGGGGCGAGCTACGAGCAGTACTTC. This codes for CASRGQGASYEQYF.

This chain connects TRBV6-5 to TRBJ2-7; D possibly corresponds to TRBD1 (6 bases). The CDR3 has 13 residues. Trimming left V 5 bases short and J 6 bases short, with 14 bases between. CDR1 MNHEY and CDR2 SVGAGI come from the germline V gene. The DNA for the CDR3 is TGTGCCAGCAGTCTGGGACAAGGTGGCGAGCAGTACTTC. Its translation is CASSLGQGGEQYF.

The chain links TRBV5-1 to TRBJ2-3; no clear D gene. The V end was cut by 2 bases, the J end by 0 bases, with 10 bases between. This CDR3 has 15 residues. The germline V gene has CDR1 SGHRS and CDR2 YFSETQ. CDR3 coding DNA: TGCGCCAGCAGCTTTGTCGCGGCGAGCACAGATACGCAGTATTTT. Translating it yields CASSFVAASTDTQYF.

The V call is TRBV7-9, the J call TRBJ1-1; no firm D call. The CDR3 is 12 amino acids. The germline V gene encodes CDR1 SEHNR and CDR2 FQNEAQ (reference sequence). V lost 0 bases to trimming and J lost 7 bases, with 6 bases between them. CDR3: CASSLAAGEAFF. The CDR3 DNA is TGTGCCAGCAGCTTAGCGGCGGGTGAAGCTTTCTTT.

CDR3 nucleotides: TGTGCCGGACAGGGGGCGAGTGCCGAGCAGTACTTC. Protein product: CAGQGASAEQYF. The gene calls are TRBV6-1 and TRBJ2-7; 11 bases match TRBD1. The CDR3 runs 12 residues. The germline V gene has CDR1 MNHNS and CDR2 SASEGT. Trimming took 11 bases from V and 6 from J; bases not matched to a gene: 6.

On this clone itself: In the same sample, other DNA sequences code for this CDR3. The gene calls are TRBV4-1 and TRBJ1-4; 8 bases map to TRBD1. This CDR3 contains 13 residues. Germline lookup yields CDR1 MGHRA and CDR2 YSYEKL. The ends lost 2 bases at V and 8 bases at J; junction bases unmatched: 1. The CDR3 nucleotides are TGCGCCAGCAGCCAATGGACAGGGGAAAAACTGTTTTTT. Translating it yields CASSQWTGEKLFF.

The chain joins TRBV15 to TRBJ2-6; 10 bases map to TRBD1. CDR1 LNHNV and CDR2 YYDKDF come from the germline V gene (reference sequence). V was clipped by 1 base and J by 2 bases; unmatched bases: 8. CDR3 length equals 19 residues. The CDR3 DNA reads as TGTGCCACCAGCAGAGGGCGCGGGACAGGGGATGCTGGGGCCAACGTCCTGACTTTC. Translating gives CATSRGRGTGDAGANVLTF.

The sample holds one count of this clone. V is TRBV11-2 and J is TRBJ1-1, with unresolved D. The CDR3 is 16 residues long. Trimming shortened V by 2 bases and J by 0 bases, and 13 bases separated the two germline ends. The V gene's germline CDR1 is SGHAT and CDR2 FQNNGV. The CDR3 here is CASSLKHQYMNTEAFF. The CDR3 DNA is TGTGCCAGCAGCTTAAAGCACCAATACATGAACACTGAAGCTTTCTTT.

This chain uses TRBV19 with TRBJ2-1, with D perhaps TRBD2 (6 bases). The germline V gene encodes CDR1 LNHDA and CDR2 SQIVND (reference sequence). The CDR3 contains 13 residues. V lost 3 bases and J lost 4, with 7 bases in between. CDR3 in amino acids: CASSMEGYNEQFF. The CDR3 DNA is TGTGCCAGTAGTATGGAGGGTTACAATGAGCAGTTCTTC.

This sequence joins TRBV15 and TRBJ1-3; D possibly corresponds to TRBD1 (5 bases). The CDR3 sequence is 14 residues long. CDR1 is LNHNV and CDR2 is YYDKDF in the germline V gene (reference sequence). Trimming removed 3 bases from V and 2 bases from J, with 8 bases in between. CDR3 protein: CATSRRQTGNTIYF. The DNA for the CDR3 is TGTGCCACCAGCAGGAGACAGACTGGAAACACCATATATTTT.

The chain joins TRBV28 to TRBJ2-7; D is uncertain. Deletions cut 3 bases from V and 0 bases from J, with 9 bases between. In germline, CDR1 is MDHEN, CDR2 SYDVKM. There are 14 residues in the CDR3. CDR3 loop: CASSLRPTSYEQYF. DNA of the CDR3: TGTGCCAGCAGTTTGCGGCCCACCTCCTACGAGCAGTACTTC.

This chain joins TRBV25-1 and TRBJ1-5; possible D gene TRBD1, 5 bases. The CDR3 contains 16 residues. V lost 4 bases, J lost 5 bases, and 18 bases lay in between. CDR1 is MGHDK and CDR2 is SYGVNS in the germline V gene. In DNA, the CDR3 is TGTGCCAGCAGTGGGTGTGGGGGGATTGGGTATCAGCCCCAGCATTTT. This gives the protein CASSGCGGIGYQPQHF.

The V gene is TRBV6-1, the J gene TRBJ1-5; 10 bases match TRBD1. J gave up 6 bases and V 6 bases, and 5 bases lay outside the gene matches. The CDR3 runs 14 residues. Per germline, CDR1 MNHNS and CDR2 SASEGT. The chain's CDR3 is CASRGQGESQPQHF. DNA of the CDR3: TGTGCCAGCAGAGGACAGGGGGAGAGTCAGCCCCAGCATTTT.

This sequence joins TRBV10-3 and TRBJ1-5; 8 nucleotides match TRBD1. Per germline, CDR1 ENHRY and CDR2 SYGVKD. This CDR3 region has 20 residues. With V trimmed by 6 bases and J by 0 bases, 19 bases remained unmatched. The CDR3 protein is CAISPIGGQGGSNSNQPQHF. The CDR3 bases are TGTGCCATCAGCCCCATTGGAGGACAGGGAGGTTCCAATAGCAATCAGCCCCAGCATTTT.

The J gene is TRBJ2-1, the V gene TRBV10-1, with 9 bases that match TRBD2. CDR3 length equals 14 residues. CDR1 is WNHNN and CDR2 is SYGVQD in the germline V gene (reference sequence). The ends lost 2 bases at V and 4 bases at J; junction bases unmatched: 0. The CDR3 nucleotides read TGCGCCAGCAGTGAGCTAGCGGGATACAATGAGCAGTTCTTC. As protein: CASSELAGYNEQFF.

This clone showed up just once. This chain joins TRBV4-3 and TRBJ2-7, with 10 bases lining up with TRBD1. Looked up from germline, CDR1 is LGHNA and CDR2 is YSLEER. V was pared by 4 bases and J by 3 bases, with 9 bases of the junction left unmatched. The CDR3 runs to 16 residues. This CDR3 reads CASSRQPGQGRYEQYF. The CDR3 DNA follows: TGCGCCAGCAGCCGCCAACCGGGACAGGGGCGCTACGAGCAGTACTTC.

V and J are TRBV29-1 and TRBJ2-7; perhaps TRBD2 as D (5 bases). Trimming cost V 6 bases and J 5 bases, with 17 bases left between them. The CDR3 totals 13 residues. From germline, CDR1 is SQVTM and CDR2 ANQGSEA. The CDR3 region has the DNA TGCAGCGTGACCAAGACGGGGATGGACGAGCAGTACTTC. Residues: CSVTKTGMDEQYF.

The rearrangement uses TRBV9 and TRBJ2-7; D is unclear. CDR1 is SGDLS, CDR2 YYNGEE, per germline. The V and J ends lost 3 bases and 7 bases respectively, with 23 bases between them. This CDR3 is 16 amino acids long. CDR3: CASSAGTEVSVEEQYF. The DNA of the CDR3 is TGTGCCAGCAGCGCAGGTACAGAAGTTTCCGTTGAAGAGCAGTACTTC.

This sequence joins TRBV14 and TRBJ2-7, with TRBD1 identical over 7 bases. CDR1 and CDR2 (germline): SGHDN, FVKESK. CDR3 size: 13 residues. V was clipped by 6 bases and J by 7 bases; unmatched bases: 9. The CDR3 protein is CASSPTGWSEQYF. The CDR3 DNA is TGTGCCAGCAGTCCGACAGGGTGGAGTGAGCAGTACTTC.

This clone was seen only once. The V call is TRBV28, the J call TRBJ1-2; D ambiguous. Trimming pared 6 bases from V and 2 bases from J, leaving 10 bases between. This CDR3 has 13 residues. Germline V gives CDR1 MDHEN, CDR2 SYDVKM. CDR3 sequence: CASSLTRNYGYTF. The CDR3 coding sequence is TGTGCCAGCAGCCTGACACGCAACTATGGCTACACCTTC.

The chain is built from TRBV7-8 and TRBJ1-5, with TRBD1 matching over 8 bases. V was pared by 5 bases and J by 1 base, with 4 bases of the junction left unmatched. The CDR3 totals 15 residues. From germline, CDR1 is SGHVS and CDR2 FQNEAQ. Written as DNA, the CDR3 is TGTGCCAGCAGCAACGACAGGGGCAGCAATCAGCCCCAGCATTTT. This encodes CASSNDRGSNQPQHF.

This chain joins TRBV5-4 and TRBJ1-2; D is unresolved. CDR3 length: 15 residues. Germline CDR1 is SGHNT and CDR2 is YYREEE (reference sequence). The ends were cut back, 0 bases at V and 2 bases at J, with 11 bases in the middle. The DNA of the CDR3 is TGTGCCAGCAGCTTGGGTGACGCGCGCAACTATGGCTACACCTTC. As protein: CASSLGDARNYGYTF.

The chain combines TRBV28 with TRBJ2-7, with 9 bases that match TRBD2. Germline CDR1 is MDHEN and CDR2 is SYDVKM. The J segment lost 5 bases and the V segment lost 6 bases, leaving 11 bases of the junction unmatched. The CDR3 has 15 amino acids. The CDR3, as DNA: TGTGCCAGCAGCCGAGGGCTAGCGGGAAACGACGAGCAGTACTTC. Amino acid sequence: CASSRGLAGNDEQYF.

The chain uses TRBV5-1 and TRBJ2-3, with 7 bases matching TRBD1. CDR1 is SGHRS and CDR2 is YFSETQ in the germline V gene. The V segment lost 6 bases and the J segment 1 base; nucleotides outside the gene matches: 8. The CDR3 spans 15 residues. The CDR3 coding sequence is TGCGCCAGCACCCGAACAGGGGTTGGCACAGATACGCAGTATTTT. Translated: CASTRTGVGTDTQYF.

The V and J genes are TRBV15 and TRBJ1-5, with D unresolved. In germline, CDR1 is LNHNV, CDR2 YYDKDF (reference sequence). Trimming stripped 1 base from V and 5 bases from J, with 6 bases between. The CDR3 runs 13 residues. CDR3: CATSRVADQPQHF. The DNA of the CDR3 is TGTGCCACCAGCAGAGTTGCGGATCAGCCCCAGCATTTT.

The chain combines TRBV14 with TRBJ2-1, with no clear D. Germline CDR1 and CDR2: SGHDN and FVKESK. V lost 8 bases and J lost 9, with 20 bases in between. The CDR3 has 14 residues. In DNA form, the CDR3 reads TGTGCCAGCGCGGCCCGGACCGTTGTCGGTGAGCAGTTCTTC. It codes for CASAARTVVGEQFF.